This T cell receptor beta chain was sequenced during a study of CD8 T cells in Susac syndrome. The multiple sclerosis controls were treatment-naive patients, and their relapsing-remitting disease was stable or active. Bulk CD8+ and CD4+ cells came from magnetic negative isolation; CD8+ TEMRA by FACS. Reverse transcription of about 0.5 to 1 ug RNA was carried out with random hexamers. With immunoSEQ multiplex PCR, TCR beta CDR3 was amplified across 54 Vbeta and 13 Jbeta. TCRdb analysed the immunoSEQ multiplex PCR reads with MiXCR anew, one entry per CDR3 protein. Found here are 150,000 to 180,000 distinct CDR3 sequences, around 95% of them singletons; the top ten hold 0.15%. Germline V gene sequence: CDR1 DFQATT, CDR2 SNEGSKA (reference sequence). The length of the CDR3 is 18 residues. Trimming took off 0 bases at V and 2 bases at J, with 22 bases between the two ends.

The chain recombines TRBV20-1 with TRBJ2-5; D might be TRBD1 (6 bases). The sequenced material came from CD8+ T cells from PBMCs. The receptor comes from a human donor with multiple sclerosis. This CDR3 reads CSARDFRDTRRAQETQYF. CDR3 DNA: TGCAGTGCTAGAGATTTTAGGGACACCAGAAGAGCGCAAGAGACCCAGTACTTC.